The 23 T cell receptor beta chains given below trace back to one sample, sequenced in a study of blood T cells in healthy people across ages. The use of a sample-barcoded 5' primer and a J-beta primer mix characterized a second PCR of about 6 to 11 cycles. Each CDR3 protein is one row after TCRdb ran MiXCR on the 5' RACE reads. The table lists about 1 million distinct CDR3 sequences, more than 40% of them singletons. The specimen was blood. Every receptor here comes from a woman aged 55-69 years in good health.

V is TRBV7-6 and J is TRBJ2-1; maybe TRBD2 (6 bases). CDR3 size: 14 residues. Trimming took off 5 bases at V and 7 bases at J, with 15 bases between the two ends. Germline V gene lookup returns CDR1 SGHVS and CDR2 FNYEAQ. The CDR3 DNA sequence: TGTGCCAGCAGCATATCTGGGGGGTGGAATGAGCAGTTCTTC. Translated: CASSISGGWNEQFF.

This clonotype was recorded a few times. The gene calls are TRBV4-1 and TRBJ2-5; D gene uncertain. Trimming cost V 0 bases and J 1 base, with 9 bases left between them. The CDR3 has 15 residues. CDR1 is MGHRA, CDR2 YSYEKL, per germline. The CDR3 region is CASSQDKQTQETQYF. The CDR3 DNA sequence: TGCGCCAGCAGCCAAGATAAACAGACCCAAGAGACCCAGTACTTC.

V and J are TRBV11-1 and TRBJ2-1; D is ambiguous. Germline-derived CDR1 and CDR2 are SGHAT and FQDESV (reference sequence). The CDR3 covers 14 residues. V was cut by 5 bases and J by 1 base, with 9 bases left in between. The CDR3 DNA sequence: TGTGCCAGCAGCATCACAAGATCCTACAATGAGCAGTTCTTC. It codes for CASSITRSYNEQFF.

The rearrangement links TRBV7-3 to TRBJ2-1; D is unresolved. This CDR3 is 14 amino acids long. Germline V gene lookup returns CDR1 SGHTA and CDR2 FQGTGA. The V end lost 2 bases, the J end lost 5 bases, and 10 bases lay between the germline ends. Here the CDR3 reads CASSLGVSNNEQFF. For the CDR3, the DNA is TGTGCCAGCAGCTTAGGAGTCAGCAACAATGAGCAGTTCTTC.

This clonotype was detected only a few times. The chain uses TRBV29-1 and TRBJ2-4, with a tentative D call TRBD2 (5 bases). The V end was cut by 6 bases, the J end by 3 bases, with 15 bases between. Germline-derived CDR1 and CDR2 are SQVTM and ANQGSEA. The CDR3 is 14 amino acids. This CDR3 reads CSVKTGNNKNIQYF. The CDR3 nucleotides are TGCAGCGTCAAAACCGGGAACAACAAAAACATTCAGTACTTC.

The rearrangement links TRBV4-1 to TRBJ1-1; TRBD1 matches 12 bases. Germline CDR1 MGHRA, CDR2 YSYEKL. The CDR3 extends over 15 amino acids. Trimming took 3 bases from V and 3 from J; bases not matched to a gene: 2. The CDR3 spells CASSQGQGADTEAFF. Here the CDR3 DNA reads TGCGCCAGCAGCCAGGGACAGGGGGCTGACACTGAAGCTTTCTTT.

The J gene is TRBJ2-7, the V gene TRBV5-1, with 9 bases identical to TRBD1. Germline CDR1 reads SGHRS; CDR2 reads YFSETQ. The V and J ends lost 3 bases and 4 bases, in that order; junction bases with no gene match: 8. This CDR3 is built from 15 residues. CDR3 DNA sequence: TGCGCCAGCAGCTACAGGGGGCGAGTCGATTACGAGCAGTACTTC. Its protein is CASSYRGRVDYEQYF.

The chain joins TRBV6-2 or TRBV6-3 to TRBJ2-3; TRBD1 matches at 8 bases. The CDR3 is made up of 16 amino acids. Trimming removed 6 bases from V and 1 base from J; junction bases left unmatched: 9. CDR1 and CDR2 (germline): MNHEY, SVGEGT. The CDR3 region is CASSQETTGGTDTQYF. The CDR3 DNA follows: TGTGCCAGCAGCCAAGAAACGACAGGGGGCACAGATACGCAGTATTTT.

This clonotype occurred a few times. The gene calls are TRBV10-3 and TRBJ2-7; perhaps TRBD2 as D (5 bases). The CDR3 has 14 amino acids. Trimming removed 6 bases at V and 3 bases at J, with 15 bases between. Germline assignment: CDR1 ENHRY and CDR2 SYGVKD. The CDR3 DNA follows: TGTGCCATCAGAGGTACGCTGGACTTCTACGAGCAGTACTTC. Amino acid sequence: CAIRGTLDFYEQYF.

This clonotype was detected a few times. The rearrangement links TRBV5-1 to TRBJ2-7, with D maybe TRBD2 (5 bases). V was clipped by 0 bases and J by 5 bases, with 27 bases between them. Looked up from germline, CDR1 is SGHRS and CDR2 is YFSETQ. The CDR3 is 19 amino acids. This CDR3 is CASSLGGAKEGVILHEQYF. DNA for the CDR3: TGCGCCAGCAGCTTGGGGGGTGCGAAAGAGGGAGTTATTCTGCACGAGCAGTACTTC.

This clonotype was seen repeatedly, ten times or more. The chain links TRBV14 to TRBJ1-2; 9 nucleotides line up with TRBD1. Per the germline V gene, CDR1 is SGHDN and CDR2 is FVKESK. CDR3 length: 15 amino acids. J lost 3 bases, V lost 4 bases, and 6 bases had no gene match. CDR3 DNA sequence: TGTGCCAGCAGCCTTACAGGGGGCGCTGACTATGGCTACACCTTC. As protein: CASSLTGGADYGYTF.

The sample holds a few counts of this clonotype. The chain combines TRBV7-2 with TRBJ2-7; a weak D match, TRBD1 (5 bases). CDR3 length: 13 residues. CDR1 and CDR2 (germline): SGHTA, FQGNSA. Deletions cut 6 bases from V and 1 base from J, with 10 bases between. This CDR3 reads CASSAAGSYEQYF. CDR3 DNA sequence: TGTGCCAGCAGTGCCGCAGGGTCCTACGAGCAGTACTTC.

This clonotype has only a few counts. As DNA, the CDR3 is TGTGCCAGCAGCCAGGGGGACATCCCCTACGAGCAGTACTTC. Encoded protein: CASSQGDIPYEQYF. The rearrangement uses TRBV14 and TRBJ2-7; tentative D call: TRBD1 (6 bases). Germline CDR1 SGHDN, CDR2 FVKESK. This CDR3 spans 14 amino acids. The V end lost 3 bases, the J end lost 2 bases, and 11 bases lay between the germline ends.

This clonotype was detected only a few times. The rearrangement uses TRBV7-2 and TRBJ2-5, with D perhaps matching TRBD2 (5 bases). Germline values: CDR1 SGHTA, CDR2 FQGNSA. Deletions cut 4 bases from V and 2 bases from J, with 17 bases between. There are 16 residues in the CDR3. For the CDR3, the DNA is TGTGCCAGCAGCTCCCGGACTGGATCACAACAAGAGACCCAGTACTTC. Its protein is CASSSRTGSQQETQYF.

Only a few counts were recorded for this clonotype. J is TRBJ2-1 and V is TRBV20-1; 10 positions match TRBD2. V lost 0 bases, J lost 3 bases, and 8 bases stayed unmatched. The CDR3 covers 17 residues. The germline gives CDR1 DFQATT, CDR2 SNEGSKA (reference sequence). CDR3: CSARDRSSGRNYNEQFF. The DNA of the CDR3 is TGCAGTGCTAGAGATAGGTCTAGCGGGAGAAACTACAATGAGCAGTTCTTC.

V gene TRBV6-6 combines with J gene TRBJ1-1, with D possibly matching TRBD1 (5 bases). Trimming removed 5 bases at V and 2 bases at J, with 15 bases between. The CDR3 extends over 15 amino acids. Looked up from germline, CDR1 is MNHNY and CDR2 is SVGAGI (reference sequence). The CDR3: CASSHTPGPNTEAFF. CDR3 DNA sequence: TGTGCCAGCAGTCATACACCGGGACCCAACACTGAAGCTTTCTTT.

J is TRBJ1-1 and V is TRBV19; D unclear. V lost 8 bases and J 4 bases, leaving 11 bases between the germline ends. This CDR3 contains 12 residues. Germline V lookup: CDR1 LNHDA, CDR2 SQIVND (reference sequence). The CDR3 DNA reads TGTGCCAGTTCCAGGTTAGGCACTGAAGCTTTCTTT. Protein sequence: CASSRLGTEAFF.

This clonotype appeared a few times. The V gene is TRBV2, the J gene TRBJ2-7; D tentatively fits TRBD1 or TRBD2 (5 bases each). Germline lookup yields CDR1 SNHLY and CDR2 FYNNEI. Trimming took 3 bases from V and 2 from J, leaving 17 bases between them. CDR3 size: 16 residues. CDR3 sequence: CASSDPGTATTYEQYF. The CDR3, as DNA: TGTGCCAGCAGTGATCCCGGGACGGCCACTACCTACGAGCAGTACTTC.

This clonotype was seen a handful of times. The gene calls are TRBV6-1 and TRBJ1-5; 11 nucleotides align to TRBD1. J gave up 1 base and V 4 bases, and 9 bases lay outside the gene matches. This CDR3 has 18 amino acids. Germline V gene data show CDR1 as MNHNS and CDR2 as SASEGT. CDR3: CASSGRTGGLGSNQPQHF. DNA for the CDR3: TGTGCCAGCAGTGGCCGGACAGGGGGCCTAGGGAGCAATCAGCCCCAGCATTTT.

The chain employs TRBV24-1 and TRBJ2-5, with 14 bases matching TRBD2. The germline gives CDR1 KGHDR, CDR2 SFDVKD. The CDR3 runs 19 residues. Trimming cost V 1 base and J 1 base; bases outside gene matches: 7. The CDR3 sequence: CATSDLGTSGSGGQETQYF. The CDR3 DNA follows: TGTGCCACCAGTGATTTAGGGACTAGCGGGAGTGGGGGCCAAGAGACCCAGTACTTC.

This clonotype was counted only a few times. The chain has TRBV29-1 and TRBJ1-1; 8 nucleotides align to TRBD1. The V and J ends lost 5 bases and 4 bases, in that order; junction bases with no gene match: 6. Looked up from germline, CDR1 is SQVTM and CDR2 is ANQGSEA. The CDR3 has 13 residues. CDR3 residues: CSVRTGQGTEAFF. Here the CDR3 DNA reads TGCAGCGTTAGGACAGGGCAGGGCACTGAAGCTTTCTTT.

This clonotype occurred once. The rearrangement joins TRBV4-1 to TRBJ2-4; a weak D match, TRBD1 (6 bases). The closer fit of TRBJ2-7 to the DNA end suggests the J call may be wrong. Per germline, CDR1 MGHRA and CDR2 YSYEKL. The CDR3 has 14 amino acids. CDR3 nucleotides: TGCGCCAGCAGCAAACCGGGACAAAACTACGAGCAGTACTTC. Protein: CASSKPGQNYEQYF.

As regards this clonotype: Since a much larger clone is just one base distant, this may be a read error. The chain joins TRBV5-1 to TRBJ2-5; the D is unclear. The CDR3 is 16 residues long. Germline V gene sequence: CDR1 SGHRS, CDR2 YFSETQ. Trimming shortened V by 4 bases and J by 11 bases, and 27 bases separated the two germline ends. DNA for the CDR3: TGCGCCAGCAGCCAGAATCAGGCCCGCTCGAACAATGAGCAGTACTTC. The encoded protein is CASSQNQARSNNEQYF.